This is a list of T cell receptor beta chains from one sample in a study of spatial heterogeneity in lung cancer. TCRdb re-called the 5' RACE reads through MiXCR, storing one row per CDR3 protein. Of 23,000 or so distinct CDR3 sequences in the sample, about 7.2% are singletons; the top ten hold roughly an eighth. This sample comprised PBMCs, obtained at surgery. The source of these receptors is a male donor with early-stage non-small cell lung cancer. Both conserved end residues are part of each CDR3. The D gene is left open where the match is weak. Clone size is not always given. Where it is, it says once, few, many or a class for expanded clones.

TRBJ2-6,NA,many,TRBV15,TGTGCCACCAGGGGACCGGGGACTCCCTCTGGGGCCAACGTCCTGACTTTC,CATRGPGTPSGANVLTF
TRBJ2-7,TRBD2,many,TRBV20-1,TGCAGTGTTACCCTAGCGGAACCTTACGAGCAGTACTTC,CSVTLAEPYEQYF
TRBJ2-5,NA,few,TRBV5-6,TGTGCCAGCAGCTTTTCTGGGAGGGAGACCCAGTACTTC,CASSFSGRETQYF
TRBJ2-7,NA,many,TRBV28,TGTGCCAGCAGGTTGGGCCAGGGTCTGGCCGAGCAGTACTTC,CASRLGQGLAEQYF
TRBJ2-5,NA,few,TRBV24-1,TGTGCCACCAGTGACACCCACGGGACAAGTCGAGAGACCCAGTACTTC,CATSDTHGTSRETQYF
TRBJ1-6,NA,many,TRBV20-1,TGCAGTGCTCTCCGGAGCTCCTATAATTCACCCCTCCACTTT,CSALRSSYNSPLHF
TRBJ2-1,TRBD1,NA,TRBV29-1,TGCAGCGTGGACGGGACAGATCGGTGGAATGAGCAGTTCTTC,CSVDGTDRWNEQFF
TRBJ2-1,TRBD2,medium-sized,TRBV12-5,TGTGCTAGTGGTTTGGGACTAGCGGGGGCTGAGCAGTTCTTC,CASGLGLAGAEQFF
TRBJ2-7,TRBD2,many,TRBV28,TGTGCCAGCAGTTCGGGACTAGCGGCCTTCTCCTACGAGCAGTACTTC,CASSSGLAAFSYEQYF
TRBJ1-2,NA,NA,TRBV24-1,TGTGCCACCAGTGATTTTTACCAGCAGGGCTACACCTTC,CATSDFYQQGYTF
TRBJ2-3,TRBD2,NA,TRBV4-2,TGTGCCAGCAGCTTTGGGACTAGCGGGAGTTGGAGCACAGATACGCAGTATTTT,CASSFGTSGSWSTDTQYF
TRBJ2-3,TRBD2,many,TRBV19,TGTGCCAGTATCGGGAGGCAAACTAGCACAGATACGCAGTATTTT,CASIGRQTSTDTQYF
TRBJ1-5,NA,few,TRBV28,TGTGCCAGCAGTCCTATAAGGACAGTTGTTCAGCCCCAGCATTTT,CASSPIRTVVQPQHF
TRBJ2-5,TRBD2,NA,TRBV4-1,TGCGCCAGCAGCCAAGAAACTAGCGGGGCGGAGACCCAGTACTTC,CASSQETSGAETQYF
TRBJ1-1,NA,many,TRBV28,TGTGCCAGCAGTTTAACCGAGGGGTACACTGAAGCTTTCTTT,CASSLTEGYTEAFF
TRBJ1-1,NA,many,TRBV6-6,TGTGCCAGCAGTTACGCTACCGCGTTCTTT,CASSYATAFF
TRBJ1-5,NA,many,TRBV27,TGTGCCAGCAGTTTAAGGGGGAATCAGCCCCAGCATTTT,CASSLRGNQPQHF
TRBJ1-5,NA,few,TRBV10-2,TGCGCCAGCAGGTTAGAGGGTTTGGAGCCCCAGCATTTT,CASRLEGLEPQHF
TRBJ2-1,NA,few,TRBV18,TGTGCCAGCTCAACGGGGGTGGGGCTTGCTGAGCAGTTCTTC,CASSTGVGLAEQFF
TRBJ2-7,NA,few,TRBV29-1,TGCAGCGCCCTAGCATATACGGAACGGAGGTCAACCTACGAGCAGTACTTC,CSALAYTERRSTYEQYF
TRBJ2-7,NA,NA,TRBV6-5,TGTGCCAGCAGTTCTCGTGGCAGGGTTTTCTACGAGCAGTACTTC,CASSSRGRVFYEQYF
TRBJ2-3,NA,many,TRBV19,TGTGCCAGTAGTATCGCGCCAGGACTGCAATTGACAGATACGCAGTATTTT,CASSIAPGLQLTDTQYF